This TCR beta chain was sequenced during a study of post-analysis software for immune sequencing data. Study as a whole: The courses of disease that were included comprised relapsing-remitting, secondary progressive and progressive-relapsing multiple sclerosis.

Study conclusions and caveats: Samples sharing a preparation batch grouped tightly together when assessed by F measure. About five TRBV segments were more frequent in patients than controls; TRBV5-6, TRBV5-1 and TRBV20-1 belonged to this group.

The V end was cut by 0 bases, the J end by 2 bases, with 14 bases between. Per the germline V gene, CDR1 is SGHRS and CDR2 is YFSETQ. The CDR3 spans 16 residues. The authors incorporated unique molecular identifiers into the TCR beta cDNA libraries. TCRdb processed the PCR reads anew with MiXCR; each CDR3 protein has one entry. Counted here are roughly 620,000 distinct CDR3 sequences, roughly two fifths occurring once; the ten biggest clones make up more than 1.5%. This clonotype was observed a handful of times. Antigen: not known. This chain connects TRBV5-1 to TRBJ1-2; TRBD1 might be the D (6 bases). Sample: blood. The TCR originated in a girl aged 5-17 years with multiple sclerosis. CDR3 nucleotides: TGCGCCAGCAGCTTGGGGATCTCAGGGGAGAACTATGGCTACACCTTC. Translation: CASSLGISGENYGYTF.